The 18 T cell receptor beta chains reported below all come from one sample, sequenced in a study of beta chain features in type 1 diabetes (dated 2018 in TCRdb). Broader findings and caveats from the paper: A moderate but significant shortening of TCRB CDR3 length was observed in type 1 diabetes patients in all four CD4+ subsets.

For these receptors, no antigen is known. Library preparation was by the immunoSEQ multiplex PCR assay. All of the isolated RNA was reverse transcribed with the High Capacity cDNA Reverse Transcription Kit, so expressed TCRB transcripts were sequenced. TCRdb stores this immuneACCESS table with in-frame sequences only. Part of the clones is absent; in the studies checked, under half of the shortfall reflects unresolved V genes, and no reason is known for the rest. Here the sample has 600,000 or so clones; over 13% occur a single time. The ten largest clones take up approximately 0.043% of the sample. The sample consisted of naive CD4+ T cells from blood. The cell subset or site label for this specimen denotes: true naive CD4+ T cells. The receptors originated from a man aged 18 to 29 with type 1 diabetes.

This clone was seen a handful of times. V is TRBV19 and J is TRBJ2-2; D gene ambiguous. Germline V gene data show CDR1 as LNHDA and CDR2 as SQIVND (reference sequence). Trimming shortened V by 6 bases and J by 9 bases, and 11 bases separated the two germline ends. CDR3 length: 12 amino acids. CDR3 sequence reads: CASRRTSWELFF. The DNA of the CDR3 is TGTGCCAGTAGACGGACCTCGTGGGAGCTGTTTTTT.

The chain employs TRBV14 and TRBJ1-2, with D tentatively TRBD1 (5 bases). The CDR3 sequence is 14 residues long. Germline V gene data show CDR1 as SGHDN and CDR2 as FVKESK. Trimming took off 0 bases at V and 3 bases at J, with 8 bases between the two ends. The CDR3 loop is CASSQEIRDYGYTF. CDR3 coding DNA: TGTGCCAGCAGCCAAGAGATCAGGGACTATGGCTACACCTTC. The whole variable domain, filled in from reference TRBV14 and TRBJ1-2, reads EAGVTQFPSHSVIEKGQTVTLRCDPISGHDNLYWYRRVMGKEIKFLLHFVKESKQDESGMPNNRFLAERTGGTYSTLKVQPAELEDSGVYFCASSQEIRDYGYTFGSGTRLTVV.

On this clone: Other DNA sequences in the same sample also yield this CDR3. J is TRBJ2-3 and V is TRBV7-2; 11 positions agree with TRBD1. CDR3 size: 14 residues. Unmatched junction bases numbered 3, after V lost 4 bases and J lost 6 bases. Germline-derived CDR1 and CDR2 are SGHTA and FQGNSA. The CDR3 reads CASSSGQGADTQYF. CDR3 bases: TGTGCCAGCAGCTCCGGACAGGGGGCGGATACGCAGTATTTT.

This clone was counted a few times. The V gene is TRBV6-1, the J gene TRBJ2-7; D perhaps matches TRBD1 (6 bases). CDR3 size: 14 residues. The germline gives CDR1 MNHNS, CDR2 SASEGT. Trimming took 3 bases from V and 3 from J, leaving 12 bases between them. CDR3 DNA: TGTGCCAGCAGTGATGCGTCCAGGGGCTACGAGCAGTACTTC. Amino acid sequence: CASSDASRGYEQYF.

This clone was found a few times. The chain employs TRBV7-8 and TRBJ2-1; D is unresolved. V was shortened by 2 bases and J by 5 bases, with 16 bases between the two germline ends. The CDR3 loop spans 16 amino acids. Germline loops: CDR1 SGHVS, CDR2 FQNEAQ. The chain's CDR3 is CASSLRPNPTNNEQFF. The CDR3 DNA is TGTGCCAGCAGCTTAAGGCCGAACCCTACGAACAATGAGCAGTTCTTC.

The chain carries TRBV28 and TRBJ2-7; either TRBD1 or TRBD2 may supply D (7 bases each). V gave up 6 bases and J gave up 3 bases, with 18 bases separating them. This CDR3 has 15 residues. The germline V gene encodes CDR1 MDHEN and CDR2 SYDVKM. CDR3 sequence: CASSRLDREGYEQYF. The CDR3 nucleotides read TGTGCCAGCAGCCGCCTCGACAGGGAGGGCTACGAGCAGTACTTC.

This clone appeared a few times. The gene calls are TRBV30 and TRBJ2-1; tentative D call: TRBD1 (6 bases). CDR1 is GTSNPN, CDR2 SVGIG, per germline (reference sequence). V lost 4 bases and J lost 9, with 16 bases in between. This CDR3 has 13 amino acids. The CDR3 loop reads CAWTTGSAGEQFF. The CDR3 nucleotides are TGTGCCTGGACTACAGGGAGCGCGGGTGAGCAGTTCTTC.

The genes are TRBV29-1 and TRBJ2-7; TRBD2 is a possible D gene (5 bases). Germline loops: CDR1 SQVTM, CDR2 ANQGSEA. The CDR3 covers 13 residues. The germline V and J ends were trimmed by 6 bases and 4 bases, with 16 bases remaining between them. The CDR3 is CSVAILGEYEQYF. The DNA for the CDR3 is TGCAGCGTCGCCATACTAGGAGAATACGAGCAGTACTTC.

This clone has more than one count but fewer than ten. The CDR3 loop is CASSTGTHEQYF. The CDR3 DNA reads TGTGCCAGCAGCACCGGGACCCACGAGCAGTACTTC. The genes are TRBV9 and TRBJ2-7; D assignment may be TRBD1 or TRBD2 (5 bases each). Germline loops: CDR1 SGDLS, CDR2 YYNGEE. V was pared by 4 bases and J by 5 bases, with 10 bases between. CDR3 length: 12 amino acids.

V is TRBV9 and J is TRBJ1-2; D is uncertain. The CDR3 has 18 residues. V was shortened by 4 bases and J by 5 bases, with 27 bases between the two germline ends. Germline values: CDR1 SGDLS, CDR2 YYNGEE. CDR3 sequence: CASSNLVSWQASRYGYTF. DNA for the CDR3: TGTGCCAGCAGCAACCTAGTCTCGTGGCAAGCTTCAAGGTATGGCTACACCTTC.

This clone has just a few counts. This rearrangement joins TRBV13 to TRBJ1-5, with a weak D call TRBD1 (6 bases). The CDR3 loop spans 16 amino acids. Per germline, CDR1 PRHDT and CDR2 FYEKMQ (reference sequence). Trimming pared 1 base from V and 2 bases from J, leaving 12 bases between. The CDR3 bases are TGTGCCAGCAGCTTAGAAGGCAGGGGTCGCAATCAGCCCCAGCATTTT. Residues: CASSLEGRGRNQPQHF. The whole variable domain, remainder taken from reference TRBV13 and TRBJ1-5, is AAGVIQSPRHLIKEKRETATLKCYPIPRHDTVYWYQQGPGQDPQFLISFYEKMQSDKGSIPDRFSAQQFSDYHSELNMSSLELGDSALYFCASSLEGRGRNQPQHFGDGTRLSIL.

The rearrangement uses TRBV25-1 and TRBJ2-1; 7 bases map to TRBD1. The CDR3 loop spans 15 amino acids. V lost 2 bases and J lost 3; bases outside the gene matches: 4. Germline assignment: CDR1 MGHDK and CDR2 SYGVNS. CDR3 bases: TGTGCCAGCAGTGAACTGCGACAGGGCTACAATGAGCAGTTCTTC. Translated: CASSELRQGYNEQFF.

The chain combines TRBV4-1 with TRBJ2-3; D might be TRBD2 (5 bases). V lost 3 bases to trimming and J lost 0 bases, with 10 bases between them. The CDR3 spans 15 residues. CDR1 is MGHRA, CDR2 YSYEKL, per germline. The CDR3: CASSHEGPSTDTQYF. DNA for the CDR3: TGCGCCAGCAGCCACGAGGGCCCTAGCACAGATACGCAGTATTTT.

This chain links TRBV4-1 with TRBJ1-1, with TRBD1 matching over 8 bases. Trimming at V came to 4 bases and at J to 0 bases, leaving 4 bases not matched to a gene. The CDR3 totals 15 residues. The germline V gene encodes CDR1 MGHRA and CDR2 YSYEKL. CDR3 sequence: CASSPGQGLNTEAFF. CDR3 bases: TGCGCCAGCAGCCCCGGACAGGGACTGAACACTGAAGCTTTCTTT.

This clone was picked up a small number of times. The chain recombines TRBV15 with TRBJ2-5; D remains unclear. Germline loops: CDR1 LNHNV, CDR2 YYDKDF (reference sequence). This CDR3 region has 13 residues. V was pared by 0 bases and J by 5 bases, with 7 bases between. CDR3 DNA sequence: TGTGCCACCAGCAGAGATCCAGAGGAGACCCAGTACTTC. Translated: CATSRDPEETQYF.

This clone showed up just a few times. The rearrangement links TRBV2 to TRBJ2-7, with D perhaps TRBD1 (5 bases). Germline lookup yields CDR1 SNHLY and CDR2 FYNNEI. The CDR3 is made up of 14 amino acids. For the CDR3, the DNA is TGTCCCCTCGGAATTCCAGGGTTCTACTACGAGCAGTACTTC. Residues: CPLGIPGFYYEQYF. Based on the CDR3 plus reference TRBV2 and TRBJ2-7, the full variable domain is EPEVTQTPSHQVTQMGQEVILRCVPISNHLYFYWYRQILGQKVEFLVSFYNNEISEKSEIFDDQFSVERPDGSNFTLKIRSTKLEDSAMYFCPLGIPGFYYEQYFGPGTRLTVT.

This clone has more than one count but fewer than ten. The CDR3 sequence is CASSMRGQGSYEQYF. CDR3 bases: TGTGCCAGTAGTATGCGTGGACAGGGGAGCTACGAGCAGTACTTC. The genes are TRBV19 and TRBJ2-7; 9 nucleotides line up with TRBD1. CDR3 length: 15 residues. The V gene end was trimmed by 3 bases and the J gene end by 3 bases; junction bases not matched to a gene: 6. The V gene's germline CDR1 is LNHDA and CDR2 SQIVND (reference sequence). Variable domain in full (rest from reference TRBV19 and TRBJ2-7): DGGITQSPKYLFRKEGQNVTLSCEQNLNHDAMYWYRQDPGQGLRLIYYSQIVNDFQKGDIAEGYSVSREKKESFPLTVTSAQKNPTAFYLCASSMRGQGSYEQYFGPGTRLTVT.

This CDR3 is CSVDSVGRGTYGYTF. In nucleotides, the CDR3 is TGCAGCGTTGATTCGGTTGGGCGCGGGACCTATGGCTACACCTTC. The genes are TRBV29-1 and TRBJ1-2; D may be TRBD1 (5 bases). Germline V gene sequence: CDR1 SQVTM, CDR2 ANQGSEA. V was shortened by 3 bases and J by 4 bases, with 18 bases between the two germline ends. The length of the CDR3 is 15 residues.